A selection of T cell receptor beta chains follows, all from one sample in a study of T cell changes during pregnancy in multiple sclerosis. TCRdb's copy holds only in-frame clones and misses some; the assay was immunoSEQ multiplex PCR. The data contain approximately 10,000 clones, more than 80% of them seen just once; the ten biggest clones take up 15% to 20%. The material was CD8+ T cells from peripheral blood mononuclear cells, obtained in the third trimester of pregnancy. The receptors derive from a female donor in good health, enrolled as a control in a pregnancy study. The CDR3 runs from the conserved cysteine through the conserved F or W. The D gene is left open where the match is weak. Clone size, where shown, is once, few, many, or a class for clones that have expanded.

d_gene,j_gene,v_gene,abundance,CDR3aa,CDR3nt
-,TRBJ1-1,TRBV2,-,CASSSTPGNTEAFF,TGTGCCAGCAGTTCAACGCCAGGAAACACTGAAGCTTTCTTT
-,TRBJ2-3,TRBV28,once,CVSAATSTDTQYF,TGTGTCTCGGCGGCTACTAGCACAGATACGCAGTATTTT
TRBD2,TRBJ2-7,TRBV5-6,-,CASRPSGNSYEQYF,TGTGCCAGCAGGCCGAGCGGGAATTCCTACGAGCAGTACTTC
-,TRBJ2-7,TRBV7-2,-,CASSSRGFDEQYF,TGTGCCAGCAGCTCCAGGGGTTTCGACGAGCAGTACTTC
-,TRBJ2-7,TRBV11-2,-,CASSPAGPSSYEQYF,TGTGCCAGCAGCCCGGCGGGTCCCAGCTCCTACGAGCAGTACTTC
-,TRBJ2-1,TRBV9,-,CASSASGTPNNEQFF,TGTGCCAGCAGCGCCTCCGGGACTCCCAACAATGAGCAGTTCTTC
TRBD1,TRBJ1-5,TRBV10-2,once,CASSGYKDRVNQPQHF,TGCGCCAGCAGTGGGTACAAGGACAGGGTCAATCAGCCCCAGCATTTT
-,TRBJ2-7,TRBV6-1,once,CASTSTEESEQYF,TGTGCCAGCACTTCCACTGAGGAAAGCGAGCAGTACTTC
-,TRBJ2-3,TRBV1,-,CTSSSRGGRPPDTQYF,TGCACCAGCAGCTCGCGGGGGGGCCGTCCCCCAGATACGCAGTATTTT
-,TRBJ2-1,TRBV6-4,-,CASSISFENEQFF,TGTGCCAGCAGTATTAGTTTCGAGAATGAGCAGTTCTTC
-,TRBJ2-7,TRBV11-2,-,CASSPPLAQGPYEQYF,TGTGCCAGCAGCCCCCCCCTGGCACAGGGCCCCTACGAGCAGTACTTC
-,TRBJ2-2,TRBV13,once,CASSLSPGTGELFF,TGTGCCAGCAGCTTATCCCCGGGAACCGGGGAGCTGTTTTTT
TRBD1,TRBJ2-2,TRBV9,-,CASSVKGQGASGELFF,TGTGCCAGCAGCGTTAAGGGACAGGGGGCTTCCGGGGAGCTGTTTTTT
-,TRBJ2-7,TRBV4-2,-,CASSQSNLEGFYEQYF,TGTGCCAGCAGCCAATCTAATTTGGAGGGTTTCTACGAGCAGTACTTC
-,TRBJ2-1,TRBV25-1,-,CASREGNEQFF,TGTGCCAGCAGGGAGGGGAATGAGCAGTTCTTC
-,TRBJ2-1,TRBV19,few,CASTPSSYNEQFF,TGTGCCAGTACCCCGAGCTCCTACAATGAGCAGTTCTTC
TRBD2,TRBJ2-2,TRBV7-9,-,CASSSLKGLAGGDTGELFF,TGTGCCAGCAGCTCCCTAAAAGGACTAGCGGGAGGGGACACCGGGGAGCTGTTTTTT
-,TRBJ1-1,TRBV28,-,CASSSVRGNTEAFF,TGTGCCAGCAGTTCCGTTAGGGGAAACACTGAAGCTTTCTTT
-,TRBJ1-1,TRBV6-1,-,CASSEAGGGSTEAFF,TGTGCCAGCAGTGAAGCCGGGGGGGGGTCAACCGAAGCTTTCTTT
TRBD1,TRBJ1-1,TRBV5-1,few,CASSARDRGDTEAFF,TGCGCCAGCAGCGCCAGGGACAGGGGGGACACTGAAGCTTTCTTT
TRBD2,TRBJ2-7,TRBV11-2,-,CASRTSSGLNSYEQYF,TGTGCCAGCAGAACTTCTAGCGGGCTGAACTCCTACGAGCAGTACTTC
TRBD1,TRBJ2-7,TRBV5-6,once,CASSTWAGQGYYEQYF,TGTGCCAGCAGCACCTGGGCGGGACAGGGCTACTACGAGCAGTACTTC
-,TRBJ1-6,TRBV13,-,CASSGGSSPLHF,TGTGCCAGCAGTGGGGGCTCTTCACCCCTCCACTTT
TRBD1,TRBJ1-2,TRBV6-4,once,CASRAGQGDYGYTF,TGTGCCAGCAGGGCCGGACAGGGGGACTATGGCTACACCTTC
-,TRBJ2-4,TRBV6-1,-,CASSETGGAKNIQYF,TGTGCCAGCAGTGAAACCGGGGGAGCCAAAAACATTCAGTACTTC